This T cell receptor (beta chain) stems from a study of cytomegalovirus exposure and HLA in healthy donors. Study-level points and caveats: Reported performance of the classifier showed diagnosis of cytomegalovirus status with high specificity and sensitivity.

CDR3 length equals 16 residues. Trimming cost V 6 bases and J 1 base, with 16 bases left between them. CDR1 SNHLY and CDR2 FYNNEI come from the germline V gene. Assay used: immunoSEQ multiplex PCR; TCRdb lists only in-frame clones, some missing. The sample shows tens of thousands of clones, approximately 94% of them seen only once. About this clone itself: Its specificity is not known.

The receptor was derived from a woman in her twenties or thirties in good health and CMV-seronegative. The chain carries TRBV2 and TRBJ1-5; D is perhaps TRBD1 (5 bases). Sequencing was carried out using PBMCs. DNA of the CDR3: TGTGCCAGCAGCCCGGAAGGGGTAGAGAGCAATCAGCCCCAGCATTTT. It encodes CASSPEGVESNQPQHF. Looking up the rest from reference TRBV2 and TRBJ1-5 gives the full variable domain: EPEVTQTPSHQVTQMGQEVILRCVPISNHLYFYWYRQILGQKVEFLVSFYNNEISEKSEIFDDQFSVERPDGSNFTLKIRSTKLEDSAMYFCASSPEGVESNQPQHFGDGTRLSIL.